The 29 T cell receptor beta chains in this list originate from one sample, sequenced in a study of T cells after yellow fever vaccination. TCRdb reprocessed the 5' RACE reads with MiXCR, giving one entry per CDR3 protein. The sample includes tens of thousands of distinct CDR3 sequences, approximately 7% of them seen just once. This material consisted of PBMCs, either bulk or a sorted T-cell subset (CD4+, CD8+, memory, or dextramer-sorted; not recorded which), taken on the day of the first yellow fever vaccination. The origin of the receptors is a man in his late teens or twenties who received the YFV17D yellow fever vaccine.

This clonotype was counted many times. The genes are TRBV7-9 and TRBJ2-2; 7 nucleotides agree with TRBD1. The germline V gene has CDR1 SEHNR and CDR2 FQNEAQ (reference sequence). The CDR3 has 14 residues. The trim removed 3 bases at V and 4 bases at J, leaving 2 bases unmatched. This CDR3 reads CASSFGTATGELFF. The CDR3 DNA reads TGTGCCAGCAGCTTCGGGACAGCCACCGGGGAGCTGTTTTTT.

This clonotype was observed at least ten times. The J gene is TRBJ2-3, the V gene TRBV7-2, with 10 bases fitting TRBD2. V was pared by 5 bases and J by 1 base, with 6 bases of the junction left unmatched. The CDR3 is 16 amino acids. Germline CDR1 reads SGHTA; CDR2 reads FQGNSA. CDR3 in DNA: TGTGCCAGCAGCCGAAACAGCGGGGGGGGCACAGATACGCAGTATTTT. Translating gives CASSRNSGGGTDTQYF.

The rearrangement links TRBV6-1 to TRBJ2-2; D might be TRBD2 (6 bases). V lost 8 bases and J 3 bases, leaving 10 bases between the germline ends. Germline V CDR1 and CDR2: MNHNS, SASEGT. This CDR3 is 13 amino acids long. The CDR3 DNA follows: TGTGCCAGCTGGCGGGGAGACACCGGGGAGCTGTTTTTT. Its translation: CASWRGDTGELFF.

This clonotype has ten or more counts. The chain is built from TRBV6-4 and TRBJ2-3, with 9 bases aligning to TRBD2. V lost 6 bases, J lost 4 bases, and 5 bases stayed unmatched. The CDR3 runs to 14 residues. CDR1 is MRHNA and CDR2 is SNTAGT in the germline V gene. The CDR3, as DNA: TGTGCCAGCAGCGCTAGCGGGGAGTCAGATACGCAGTATTTT. The encoded protein is CASSASGESDTQYF.

This clonotype was observed at least ten times. The V and J genes are TRBV3-1 and TRBJ1-3; TRBD1 matches at 7 bases. Germline CDR1 and CDR2: LGHDT and YNNKEL (reference sequence). This CDR3 comprises 14 residues. Unmatched junction bases numbered 2, after V lost 4 bases and J lost 2 bases. CDR3 nucleotides: TGTGCCAGCAGCCGTACAGGGGCTGGAAACACCATATATTTT. This translates into CASSRTGAGNTIYF.

As for this clonotype: This may be a read error: a much more frequent sequence differs by one nucleotide. V usage is TRBV6-2 or TRBV6-3 and J usage is TRBJ2-1; TRBD1 or TRBD2 may be the D gene (5 bases each). The V gene's germline CDR1 is MNHEY and CDR2 SVGEGT. The CDR3 consists of 14 residues. The CDR3 loop reads CSSSYSGPNNEQFF. In nucleotides, the CDR3 is TGTTCCAGCAGTTACTCGGGACCCAACAATGAGCAGTTCTTC.

The V and J genes are TRBV20-1 and TRBJ1-5; a weak D match, TRBD1 (6 bases). V lost 2 bases and J 4 bases, leaving 15 bases between the germline ends. The V gene's germline CDR1 is DFQATT and CDR2 SNEGSKA (reference sequence). CDR3 length: 15 amino acids. CDR3 loop: CSARIQGRGNQPQHF. As DNA, the CDR3 is TGCAGTGCTAGAATTCAGGGGCGGGGGAATCAGCCCCAGCATTTT.

This clonotype was picked up many times. The chain couples TRBV12-3 or TRBV12-4 to TRBJ1-3; D gene unclear. CDR3 size: 12 residues. V lost 6 bases and J lost 4, with 7 bases in between. The CDR3 bases are TGTGCCAGCAGCCAAACCGGAAACACCATATATTTT. It yields the protein CASSQTGNTIYF.

V is TRBV27 and J is TRBJ2-4; 12 bases align to TRBD2. CDR3 length: 18 amino acids. CDR1 and CDR2 (germline): MNHEY, SMNVEV (reference sequence). With 5 bases clipped from V and 0 bases from J, the junction kept 8 bases outside the gene matches. CDR3 nucleotides: TGTGCCAGCAGTAAACTAGCGGGGGGCATAATAGCCAAAAACATTCAGTACTTC. It yields the protein CASSKLAGGIIAKNIQYF.

The chain employs TRBV9 and TRBJ2-3; TRBD2 aligns across 8 bases. V gave up 4 bases and J gave up 6 bases; unmatched junction bases: 13. Germline V gene sequence: CDR1 SGDLS, CDR2 YYNGEE. The CDR3 sequence is 16 residues long. The CDR3 sequence is CASSPPGGAGVDTQYF. The CDR3 DNA is TGTGCCAGCAGCCCCCCCGGGGGGGCCGGAGTTGATACGCAGTATTTT.

Details on this clonotype: This may come from a read error, since a much larger clone is one base off. The chain links TRBV6-4 to TRBJ1-5; 12 bases map to TRBD1. The CDR3 is 15 amino acids. Germline V gene lookup returns CDR1 MRHNA and CDR2 SNTAGT. For the CDR3, the DNA is TGTGCCAGCAGTGACGGGACAGGGGGCAAGCAGCCCCAGCATTTT. Its translation is CASSDGTGGKQPQHF.

This sequence joins TRBV5-1 and TRBJ1-1; D gene uncertain. CDR3 length: 14 amino acids. Trimming cost V 0 bases and J 5 bases, with 11 bases left between them. The germline V gene has CDR1 SGHRS and CDR2 YFSETQ. The CDR3 sequence is CASSLEVGLTEAFF. CDR3 bases: TGCGCCAGCAGCTTGGAGGTCGGTCTGACTGAAGCTTTCTTT.

In this sample, this clonotype turned up many times. J is TRBJ1-2 and V is TRBV6-5; TRBD1 is a possible D gene (5 bases). V gave up 4 bases and J gave up 5 bases, with 14 bases separating them. The CDR3 covers 14 residues. Germline V CDR1 and CDR2: MNHEY, SVGAGI. CDR3 in amino acids: CASSLGGGPYGYTF. CDR3 DNA: TGTGCCAGCAGTTTGGGGGGAGGGCCGTATGGCTACACCTTC.

Of note for this clonotype: Given a much more abundant clone one base away, this may be a read error. The chain has TRBV18 and TRBJ2-7; no firm D call. The V and J ends lost 3 bases and 4 bases respectively, with 16 bases between them. The CDR3 is made up of 15 amino acids. Germline lookup yields CDR1 KGHSH and CDR2 LQKENI. CDR3 in amino acids: CASSPRVYALYEQYF. CDR3 DNA: TGTGCCAGCTCACCCCGAGTGTATGCTTTATACGAGCAGTACTTC.

This clonotype was seen ten or more times. V gene TRBV7-2 combines with J gene TRBJ1-6, with a weak D call TRBD1 (6 bases). Trimming removed 2 bases at V and 6 bases at J, with 17 bases between. The V gene's germline CDR1 is SGHTA and CDR2 FQGNSA. The CDR3 is 17 amino acids. The CDR3: CASSLKGGGQGNSPLHF. DNA of the CDR3: TGTGCCAGCAGCTTAAAGGGAGGGGGGCAGGGTAATTCACCCCTCCACTTT.

This clonotype is medium-sized within its sample. The V gene is TRBV24-1, the J gene TRBJ1-5, with D unresolved. V lost 3 bases and J lost 8, with 13 bases in between. The CDR3 is 14 amino acids. Germline CDR1 reads KGHDR; CDR2 reads SFDVKD. This CDR3 is CATSDTPEEKPQHF. In DNA, the CDR3 is TGTGCCACCAGTGATACCCCAGAGGAGAAGCCCCAGCATTTT.

The sample holds a few counts of this clonotype. The chain combines TRBV19 with TRBJ2-2, with TRBD2 matching over 9 bases. There are 16 residues in the CDR3. Germline loops: CDR1 LNHDA, CDR2 SQIVND (reference sequence). V was pared by 8 bases and J by 1 base, with 8 bases of the junction left unmatched. CDR3: CASYKSGGLNTGELFF. The CDR3 DNA follows: TGTGCCAGTTATAAAAGCGGGGGGCTGAACACCGGGGAGCTGTTTTTT.

The V gene is TRBV4-3, the J gene TRBJ2-6, with D possibly called TRBD1 or TRBD2 (6 bases each). In germline, CDR1 is LGHNA, CDR2 YSLEER. The CDR3 runs 16 residues. Trimming took off 1 base at V and 2 bases at J, with 9 bases between the two ends. For the CDR3, the DNA is TGCGCCAGCAGCCAAGCGGAGGGGGCTGGGGCCAACGTCCTGACTTTC. It encodes CASSQAEGAGANVLTF.

As for this clonotype: With a much larger clone just one base away, this may be a read error. The chain couples TRBV7-2 to TRBJ2-7; D gene unclear. Germline loops: CDR1 SGHTA, CDR2 FQGNSA. This CDR3 has 14 amino acids. V gave up 1 base and J gave up 0 bases, with 7 bases separating them. The CDR3 here is CASSLDLSSYEQYF. CDR3 DNA: TGTGCCAGCAGCTTAGACCTGAGCTCCTACGAGCAGTACTTC.

This clonotype was counted at least ten times. This rearrangement joins TRBV7-2 to TRBJ2-3; the D gene is possibly TRBD1 (5 bases). Germline V gene data show CDR1 as SGHTA and CDR2 as FQGNSA. V lost 3 bases, J lost 0 bases, and 16 bases lay in between. This CDR3 comprises 17 residues. Here the CDR3 DNA reads TGTGCCAGCAGCTTTTGGGTGGGGCGTCCTAGCACAGATACGCAGTATTTT. Amino acid sequence: CASSFWVGRPSTDTQYF.

This clonotype was picked up many times. A read error may account for a junction end that differs from germline. The chain uses TRBV11-1 and TRBJ2-6, with unresolved D. The CDR3 has 14 residues. Germline values: CDR1 SGHAT, CDR2 FQDESV (reference sequence). This CDR3 is CASSLEAGANVLTF. The CDR3 DNA reads TGCGCCAGCAGCTTGGAAGCTGGGGCCAACGTCCTGACTTTC.

The V and J genes are TRBV7-3 and TRBJ2-3; 8 bases match TRBD2. Germline V CDR1 and CDR2: SGHTA, FQGTGA. The CDR3 has 16 residues. After removal of 5 bases from V and 4 bases from J, the junction contained 11 bases not matched to a gene. The CDR3: CASSPKGLAEADTQYF. The DNA for the CDR3 is TGTGCCAGCAGCCCGAAAGGACTAGCCGAGGCAGATACGCAGTATTTT.

The table lists this clonotype with many counts. The genes are TRBV12-5 and TRBJ2-1; D is possibly TRBD1 or TRBD2 (5 bases each). Germline assignment: CDR1 LGHNT and CDR2 FRNRAP. Trimming cost V 6 bases and J 5 bases, with 26 bases left between them. The CDR3 is 18 amino acids. The CDR3 protein is CASGQGTWGATDNNEQFF. For the CDR3, the DNA is TGTGCTAGTGGCCAGGGAACATGGGGAGCGACCGATAACAATGAGCAGTTCTTC. Complete variable domain (other parts from reference TRBV12-5 and TRBJ2-1): DARVTQTPRHKVTEMGQEVTMRCQPILGHNTVFWYRQTMMQGLELLAYFRNRAPLDDSGMPKDRFSAEMPDATLATLKIQPSEPRDSAVYFCASGQGTWGATDNNEQFFGPGTRLTVL.

This clonotype was recorded a few times. This rearrangement joins TRBV11-3 to TRBJ1-1; TRBD1 is a possible D gene (6 bases). The CDR3 runs to 15 residues. Between the trimmed V and J ends, which lost 0 bases and 0 bases, there was a span of 8 bases. Germline V gene sequence: CDR1 SGHNT, CDR2 YENEEA. CDR3 bases: TGTGCCAGCAGCTTAGAGGACAGCTTGAACACTGAAGCTTTCTTT. The encoded protein is CASSLEDSLNTEAFF.

This clonotype came up a few times. The chain uses TRBV29-1 and TRBJ1-6; the D gene is possibly TRBD1 (5 bases). V lost 5 bases and J 6 bases, leaving 11 bases between the germline ends. The CDR3 loop spans 13 amino acids. The germline V gene encodes CDR1 SQVTM and CDR2 ANQGSEA. The CDR3 spells CSVRDGSNSPLHF. The CDR3 DNA follows: TGCAGCGTTCGGGACGGAAGTAATTCACCCCTCCACTTT.

This clonotype was found many times. This chain connects TRBV11-3 to TRBJ2-7; unclear D gene. In germline, CDR1 is SGHNT, CDR2 YENEEA. This CDR3 has 12 amino acids. V was pared by 0 bases and J by 8 bases, with 8 bases between. Here the CDR3 DNA reads TGTGCCAGCAGCTTAGAAGGAGAAAAGCAGTACTTC. Translation gives CASSLEGEKQYF.

This clonotype was counted ten times or more. This chain uses TRBV7-6 with TRBJ1-3; no clear D. The CDR3 consists of 13 residues. Trimming left V 1 base short and J 4 bases short, with 5 bases between. Germline V lookup: CDR1 SGHVS, CDR2 FNYEAQ. CDR3 amino acids: CASSLDLGNTIYF. In DNA form, the CDR3 reads TGTGCCAGCAGCTTAGATCTGGGAAACACCATATATTTT.

In its sample, this clonotype was seen a few times. The rearrangement links TRBV25-1 to TRBJ2-5; 8 bases line up with TRBD1. CDR1 and CDR2 from the germline V gene are MGHDK and SYGVNS. The J segment lost 5 bases and the V segment lost 9 bases, leaving 5 bases of the junction unmatched. This CDR3 contains 12 residues. The CDR3 region is CASRTGMETQYF. The CDR3 DNA reads TGTGCCAGTAGGACAGGGATGGAGACCCAGTACTTC.

The rearrangement links TRBV5-4 to TRBJ1-1, with 7 nucleotides matching TRBD1. The CDR3 covers 17 residues. V was clipped by 3 bases and J by 1 base; unmatched bases: 12. The germline V gene encodes CDR1 SGHNT and CDR2 YYREEE (reference sequence). The CDR3 nucleotides are TGTGCCAGCAGCTACTTACAGGGGCCTTTAGAGAACACTGAAGCTTTCTTT. Its translation: CASSYLQGPLENTEAFF.